In this sample, the clone carrying this T cell receptor delta chain turned up a few times. In the same sample, other DNA sequences code for this CDR3. The data are from a study of gamma-delta T cells after stem cell transplantation. TCRdb re-called clones from the RT-PCR reads via CATT. Seen here are over a thousand delta-chain clones, about half observed once, and the top ten hold more than 35%. This CDR3 has 16 amino acids. The germline V gene has CDR1 GEAIGNYY and CDR2 EKD. Trimming removed 3 bases from V and 0 bases from J, with 16 bases in between. The chain links TRDV2 to TRDJ1, with a tentative D call TRDD3 (6 bases). The sequencing input was gamma-delta T cells. This clonotype was obtained from a human donor. It is not recorded whose cells these are; they may come from a transplant donor. CDR3 amino acids: CACDPLGGRYTDKLIF. CDR3 in DNA: TGTGCCTGTGACCCCTTGGGGGGACGGTACACCGATAAACTCATCTTT.